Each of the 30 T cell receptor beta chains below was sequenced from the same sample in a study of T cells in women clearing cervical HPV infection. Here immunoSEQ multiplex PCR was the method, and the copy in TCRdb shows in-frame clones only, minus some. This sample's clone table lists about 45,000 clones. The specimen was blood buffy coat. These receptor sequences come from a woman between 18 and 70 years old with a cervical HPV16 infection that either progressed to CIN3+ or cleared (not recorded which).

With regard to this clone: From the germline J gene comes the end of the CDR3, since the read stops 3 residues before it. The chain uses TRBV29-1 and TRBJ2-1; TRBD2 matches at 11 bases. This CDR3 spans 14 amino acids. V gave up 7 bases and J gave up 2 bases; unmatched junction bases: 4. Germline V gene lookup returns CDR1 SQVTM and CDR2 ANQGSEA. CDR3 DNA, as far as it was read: TGCAGCGGACTAGCGGGAATCGCCTACAATGAG. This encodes CSGLAGIAYNE. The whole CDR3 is CSGLAGIAYNEQFF.

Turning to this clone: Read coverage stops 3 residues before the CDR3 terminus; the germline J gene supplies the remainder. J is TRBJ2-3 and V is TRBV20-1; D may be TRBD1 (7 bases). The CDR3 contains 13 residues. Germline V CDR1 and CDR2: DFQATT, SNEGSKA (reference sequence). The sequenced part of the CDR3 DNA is TGCAGTGCCCAGTCGGAGGGGGCTCAGCCG. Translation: CSAQSEGAQP. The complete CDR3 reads CSAQSEGAQPQYF.

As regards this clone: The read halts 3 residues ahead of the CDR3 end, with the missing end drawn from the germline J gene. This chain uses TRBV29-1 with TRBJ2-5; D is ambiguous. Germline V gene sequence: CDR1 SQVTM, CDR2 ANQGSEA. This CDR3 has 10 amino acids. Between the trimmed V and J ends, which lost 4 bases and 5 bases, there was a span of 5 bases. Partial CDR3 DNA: TGCAGCGTTGGGGCCGAGACC. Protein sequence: CSVGAET. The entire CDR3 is CSVGAETQYF.

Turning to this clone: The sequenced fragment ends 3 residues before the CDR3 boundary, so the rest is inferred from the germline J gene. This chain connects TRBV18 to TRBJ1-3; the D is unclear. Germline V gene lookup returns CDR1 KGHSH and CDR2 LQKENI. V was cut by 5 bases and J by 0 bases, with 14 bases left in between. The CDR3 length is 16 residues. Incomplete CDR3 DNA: TGTGCCAGCTCATCCTCCCAGGAACCCTCTGGAAACACC. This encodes CASSSSQEPSGNT. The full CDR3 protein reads CASSSSQEPSGNTIYF.

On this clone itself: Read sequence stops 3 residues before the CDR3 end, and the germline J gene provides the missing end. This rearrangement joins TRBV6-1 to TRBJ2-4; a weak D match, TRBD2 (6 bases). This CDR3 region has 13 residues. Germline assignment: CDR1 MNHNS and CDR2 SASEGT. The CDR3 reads CASSAGTSRGQYF. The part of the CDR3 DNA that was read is TGTGCCAGCAGTGCGGGCACCTCGCGGGGT.

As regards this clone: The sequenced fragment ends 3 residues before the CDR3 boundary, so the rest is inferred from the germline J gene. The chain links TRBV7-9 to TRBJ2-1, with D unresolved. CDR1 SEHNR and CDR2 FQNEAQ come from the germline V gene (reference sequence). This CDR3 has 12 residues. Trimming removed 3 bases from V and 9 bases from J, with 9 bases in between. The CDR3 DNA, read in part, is TGTGCCAGCAGCTTCAGTAAGTTTGAG. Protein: CASSFSKFE. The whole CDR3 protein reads CASSFSKFEQFF.

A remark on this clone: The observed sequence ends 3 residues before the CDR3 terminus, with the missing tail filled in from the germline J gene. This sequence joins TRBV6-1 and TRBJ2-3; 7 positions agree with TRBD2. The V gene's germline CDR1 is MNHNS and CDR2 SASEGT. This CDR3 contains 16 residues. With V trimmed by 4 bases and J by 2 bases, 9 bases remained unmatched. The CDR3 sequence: CASSVLLADPTDTQYF. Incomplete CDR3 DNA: TGTGCCAGCAGTGTCCTTCTAGCGGATCCCACAGATACG.

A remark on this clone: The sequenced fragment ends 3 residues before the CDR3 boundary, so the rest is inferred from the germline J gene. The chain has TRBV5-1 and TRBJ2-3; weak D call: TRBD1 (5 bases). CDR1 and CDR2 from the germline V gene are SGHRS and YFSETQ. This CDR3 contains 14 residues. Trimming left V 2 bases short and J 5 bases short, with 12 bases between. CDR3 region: CASSLGRAGDTQYF. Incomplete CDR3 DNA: TGCGCCAGCAGCTTAGGCAGGGCCGGAGATACG.

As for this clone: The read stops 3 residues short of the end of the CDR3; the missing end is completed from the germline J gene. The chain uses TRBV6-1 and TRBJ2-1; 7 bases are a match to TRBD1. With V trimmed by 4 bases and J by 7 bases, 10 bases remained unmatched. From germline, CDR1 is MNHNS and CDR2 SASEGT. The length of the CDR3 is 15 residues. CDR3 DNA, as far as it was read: TGTGCCAGCAGTGTGAGCCGACAGGGTAAGAATGAG. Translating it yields CASSVSRQGKNE. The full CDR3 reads CASSVSRQGKNEQFF.

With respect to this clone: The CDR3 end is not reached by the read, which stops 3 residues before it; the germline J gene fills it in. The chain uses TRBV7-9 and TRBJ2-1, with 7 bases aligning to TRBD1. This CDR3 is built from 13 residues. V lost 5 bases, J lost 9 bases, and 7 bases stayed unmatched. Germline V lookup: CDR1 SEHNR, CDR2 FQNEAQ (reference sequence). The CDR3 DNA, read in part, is TGTGCCAGCAGCCAGGGGGTCTTGGTTGAG. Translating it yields CASSQGVLVE. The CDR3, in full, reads CASSQGVLVEQFF.

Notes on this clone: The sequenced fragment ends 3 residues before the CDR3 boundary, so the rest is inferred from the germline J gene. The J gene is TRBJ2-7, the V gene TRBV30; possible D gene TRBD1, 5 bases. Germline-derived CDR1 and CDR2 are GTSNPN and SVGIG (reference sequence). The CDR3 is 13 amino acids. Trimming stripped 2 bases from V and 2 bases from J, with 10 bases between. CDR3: CAWSLPGTYEQYF. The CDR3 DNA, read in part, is TGTGCCTGGAGTCTCCCAGGGACCTACGAG.

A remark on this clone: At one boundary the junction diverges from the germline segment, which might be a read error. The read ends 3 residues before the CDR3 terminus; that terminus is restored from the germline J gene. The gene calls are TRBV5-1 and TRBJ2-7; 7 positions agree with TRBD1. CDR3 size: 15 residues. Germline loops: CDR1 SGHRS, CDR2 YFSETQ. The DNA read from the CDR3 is TGCGCCAGCAGCTTGGACGGGACAGCCTCCGACGAG. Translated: CASSLDGTASDE. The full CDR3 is CASSLDGTASDEQYF.

Incomplete CDR3 DNA: TGTGCCAGTAGTATCCGCGGGGGCGGCTATGGC. Its translation is CASSIRGGGYG. The CDR3 in full is CASSIRGGGYGYTF. The genes are TRBV19 and TRBJ1-2; a possible D gene is TRBD1 (6 bases). With the read ending 3 residues before the CDR3 end, the germline J gene is used to fill in that end. This CDR3 region has 14 residues. CDR1 LNHDA and CDR2 SQIVND come from the germline V gene (reference sequence). Trimming left V 3 bases short and J 4 bases short, with 12 bases between.

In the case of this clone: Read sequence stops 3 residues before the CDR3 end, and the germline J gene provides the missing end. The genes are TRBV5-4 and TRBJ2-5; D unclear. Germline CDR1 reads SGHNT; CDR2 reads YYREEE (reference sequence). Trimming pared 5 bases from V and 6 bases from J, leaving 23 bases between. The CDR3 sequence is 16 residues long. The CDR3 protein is CASSYDPGRIPKTQYF. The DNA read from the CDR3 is TGTGCCAGCAGTTACGACCCAGGTCGGATTCCAAAGACC.

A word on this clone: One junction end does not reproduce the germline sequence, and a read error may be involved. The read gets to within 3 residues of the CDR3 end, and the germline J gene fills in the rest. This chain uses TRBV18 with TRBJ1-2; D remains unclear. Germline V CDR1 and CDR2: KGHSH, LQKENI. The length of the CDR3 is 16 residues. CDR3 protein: CASSRYGTGSSYDYTF. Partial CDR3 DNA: TGTGCCAGTTCACGATACGGTACGGGGAGCTCCTACGAC. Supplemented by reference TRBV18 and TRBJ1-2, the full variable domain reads NAGVMQNPRHLVRRRGQEARLRCSPMKGHSHVYWYRQLPEEGLKFMVYLQKENIIDESGMPKERFSAEFPKEGPSILRIQQVVRGDSAAYFCASSRYGTGSSYDYTFGSGTRLTVV.

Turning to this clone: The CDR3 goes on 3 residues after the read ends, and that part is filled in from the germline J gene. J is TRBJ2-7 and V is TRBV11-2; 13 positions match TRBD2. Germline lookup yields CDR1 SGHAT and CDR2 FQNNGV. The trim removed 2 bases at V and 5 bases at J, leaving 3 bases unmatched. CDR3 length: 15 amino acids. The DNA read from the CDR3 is TGTGCCAGCAGCTTAAACGGACTAGCGGGAGACGAG. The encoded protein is CASSLNGLAGDE. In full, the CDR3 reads CASSLNGLAGDEQYF.

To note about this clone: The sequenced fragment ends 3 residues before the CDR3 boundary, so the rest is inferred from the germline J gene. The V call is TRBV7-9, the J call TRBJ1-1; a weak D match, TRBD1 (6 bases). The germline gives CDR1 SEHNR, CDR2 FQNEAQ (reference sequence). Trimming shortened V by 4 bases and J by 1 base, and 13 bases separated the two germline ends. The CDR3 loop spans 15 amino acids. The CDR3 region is CASSSEQGWNTEAFF. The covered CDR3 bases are TGTGCCAGCAGCTCCGAACAGGGATGGAACACTGAA.

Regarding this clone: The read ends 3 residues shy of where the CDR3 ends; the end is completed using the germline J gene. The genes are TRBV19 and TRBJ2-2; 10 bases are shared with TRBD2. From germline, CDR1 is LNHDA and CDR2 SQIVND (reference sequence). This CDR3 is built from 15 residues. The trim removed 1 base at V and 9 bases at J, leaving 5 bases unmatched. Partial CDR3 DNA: TGTGCCAGTAGTATAGTGGGACTAGCGAACAGGGAG. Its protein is CASSIVGLANRE. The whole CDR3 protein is CASSIVGLANRELFF.

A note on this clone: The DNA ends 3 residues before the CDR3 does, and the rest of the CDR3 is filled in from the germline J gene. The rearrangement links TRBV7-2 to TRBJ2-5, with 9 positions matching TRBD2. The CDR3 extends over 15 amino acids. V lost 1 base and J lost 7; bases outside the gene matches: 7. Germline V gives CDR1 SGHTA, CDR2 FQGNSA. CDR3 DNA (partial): TGTGCCAGCAGCTTAGGTCCTGAGACTAGCGGGACC. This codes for CASSLGPETSGT. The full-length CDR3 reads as CASSLGPETSGTQYF.

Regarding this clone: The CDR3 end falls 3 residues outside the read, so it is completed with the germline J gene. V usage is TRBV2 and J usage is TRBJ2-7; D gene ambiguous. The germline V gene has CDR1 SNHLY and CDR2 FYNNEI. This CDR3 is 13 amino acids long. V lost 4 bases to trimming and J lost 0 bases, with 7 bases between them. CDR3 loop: CASSVYSSYEQYF. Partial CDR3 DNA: TGTGCCAGCAGTGTATACAGCTCCTACGAG.

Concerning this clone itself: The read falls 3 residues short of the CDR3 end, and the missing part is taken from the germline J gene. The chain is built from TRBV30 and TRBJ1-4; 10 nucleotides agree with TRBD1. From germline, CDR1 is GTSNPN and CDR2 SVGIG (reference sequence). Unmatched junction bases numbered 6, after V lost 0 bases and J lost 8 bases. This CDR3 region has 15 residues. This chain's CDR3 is CAWSVKGQGREKLFF. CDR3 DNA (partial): TGTGCCTGGAGTGTGAAGGGACAGGGGCGCGAAAAA.

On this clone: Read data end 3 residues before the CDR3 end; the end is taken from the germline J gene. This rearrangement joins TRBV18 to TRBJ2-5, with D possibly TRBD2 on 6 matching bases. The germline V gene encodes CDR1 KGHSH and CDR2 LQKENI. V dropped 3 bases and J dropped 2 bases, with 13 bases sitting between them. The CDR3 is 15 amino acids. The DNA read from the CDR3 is TGTGCCAGCTCACCCCCGTCGGGGGTTCAAGAGACC. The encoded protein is CASSPPSGVQET. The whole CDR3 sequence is CASSPPSGVQETQYF. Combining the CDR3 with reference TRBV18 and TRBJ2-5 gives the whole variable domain NAGVMQNPRHLVRRRGQEARLRCSPMKGHSHVYWYRQLPEEGLKFMVYLQKENIIDESGMPKERFSAEFPKEGPSILRIQQVVRGDSAAYFCASSPPSGVQETQYFGPGTRLLVL.

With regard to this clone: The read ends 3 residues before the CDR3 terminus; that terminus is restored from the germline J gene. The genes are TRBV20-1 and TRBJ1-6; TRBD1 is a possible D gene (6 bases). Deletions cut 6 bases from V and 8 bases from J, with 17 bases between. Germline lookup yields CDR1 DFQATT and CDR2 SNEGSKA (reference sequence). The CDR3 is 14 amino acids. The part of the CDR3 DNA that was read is TGCAGTGCGGGGGGGACAACCTCAGATTCACCC. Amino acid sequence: CSAGGTTSDSP. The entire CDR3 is CSAGGTTSDSPLHF.

Partial CDR3 DNA: TGTGCCAGTAGTTCTGAAAAGCTGGCAGGGGATAGCACAGATACG. It specifies CASSSEKLAGDSTDT. The whole CDR3 protein is CASSSEKLAGDSTDTQYF. The chain links TRBV19 to TRBJ2-3, with D tentatively TRBD1 (6 bases). The read ends 3 residues before the CDR3 terminus; that terminus is restored from the germline J gene. Trimming removed 5 bases at V and 0 bases at J, with 21 bases between. Germline assignment: CDR1 LNHDA and CDR2 SQIVND (reference sequence). The length of the CDR3 is 18 residues.

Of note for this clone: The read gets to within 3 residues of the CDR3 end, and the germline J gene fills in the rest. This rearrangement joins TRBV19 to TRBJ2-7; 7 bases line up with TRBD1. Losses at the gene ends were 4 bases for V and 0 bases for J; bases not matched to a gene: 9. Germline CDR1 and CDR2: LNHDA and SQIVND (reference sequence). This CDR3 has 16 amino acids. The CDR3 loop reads CASSSLGTAHSYEQYF. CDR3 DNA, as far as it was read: TGTGCCAGTAGTAGTCTAGGGACAGCGCACTCCTACGAG.

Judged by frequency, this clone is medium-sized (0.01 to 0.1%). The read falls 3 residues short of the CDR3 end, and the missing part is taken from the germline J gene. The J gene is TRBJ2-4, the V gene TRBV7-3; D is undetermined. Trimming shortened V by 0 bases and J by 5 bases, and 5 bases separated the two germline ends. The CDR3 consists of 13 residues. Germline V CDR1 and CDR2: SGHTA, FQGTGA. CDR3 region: CASSLTSENIQYF. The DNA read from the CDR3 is TGTGCCAGCAGCTTAACGTCGGAAAACATT.

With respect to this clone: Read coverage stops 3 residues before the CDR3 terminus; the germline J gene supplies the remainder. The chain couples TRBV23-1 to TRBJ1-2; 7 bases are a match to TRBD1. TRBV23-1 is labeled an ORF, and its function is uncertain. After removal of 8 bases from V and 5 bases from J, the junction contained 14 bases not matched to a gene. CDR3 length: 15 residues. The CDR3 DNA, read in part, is TGCGCCAGCGCCCGCCGGGACAGATCTTCTTATGGC. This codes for CASARRDRSSYG. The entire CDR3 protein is CASARRDRSSYGYTF.

CDR3 protein: CASNLLGSYNSPLHF. CDR3 DNA (partial): TGCGCCAGCAACCTCCTCGGCTCCTATAATTCACCC. The rearrangement links TRBV5-1 to TRBJ1-6; D is ambiguous. With the read ending 3 residues before the CDR3 end, the germline J gene is used to fill in that end. The CDR3 runs to 15 residues. Germline-derived CDR1 and CDR2 are SGHRS and YFSETQ. The ends were cut back, 6 bases at V and 0 bases at J, with 10 bases in the middle.

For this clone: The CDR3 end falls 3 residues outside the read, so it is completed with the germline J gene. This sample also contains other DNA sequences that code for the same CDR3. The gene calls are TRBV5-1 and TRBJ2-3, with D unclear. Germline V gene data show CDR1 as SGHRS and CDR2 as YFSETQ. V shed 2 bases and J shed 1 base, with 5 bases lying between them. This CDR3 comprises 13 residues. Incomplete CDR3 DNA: TGCGCCAGCAGCTTTCCCGGCACAGATACG. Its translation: CASSFPGTDT. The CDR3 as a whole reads CASSFPGTDTQYF.

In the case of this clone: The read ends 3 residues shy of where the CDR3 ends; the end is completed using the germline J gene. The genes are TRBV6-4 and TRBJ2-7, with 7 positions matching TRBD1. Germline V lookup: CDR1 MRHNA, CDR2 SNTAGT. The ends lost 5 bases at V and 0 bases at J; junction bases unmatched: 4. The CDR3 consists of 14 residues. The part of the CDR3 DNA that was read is TGTGCCAGCAGTCCGGACAGGAGCTCCTACGAG. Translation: CASSPDRSSYE. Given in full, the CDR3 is CASSPDRSSYEQYF.